These 14 T cell receptor beta chains came from one sample sequenced in a study of T cell changes during pregnancy in multiple sclerosis. Profiled with immunoSEQ multiplex PCR; TCRdb holds only in-frame clones, not every one. The sample consists of some 120,000 clones, about 94% of them appearing once. The input for sequencing was peripheral blood, taken before pregnancy. These receptors were taken from a female donor with multiple sclerosis, enrolled in a pregnancy study.

As regards this clone: Different DNA sequences within this sample yield the same CDR3. The chain couples TRBV29-1 to TRBJ1-5; 8 nucleotides match TRBD1. The CDR3 has 13 amino acids. From germline, CDR1 is SQVTM and CDR2 ANQGSEA. Trimming took 6 bases from V and 1 from J; bases not matched to a gene: 2. CDR3 region: CSVGQGSNQPQHF. The CDR3 DNA reads TGCAGCGTAGGACAGGGCAGCAATCAGCCCCAGCATTTT.

The gene calls are TRBV5-1 and TRBJ1-2; D possibly corresponds to TRBD1 (6 bases). The V gene's germline CDR1 is SGHRS and CDR2 YFSETQ. The CDR3 is made up of 15 amino acids. V gave up 4 bases and J gave up 7 bases, with 20 bases separating them. Here the CDR3 reads CASSISSGETSGYTF. The CDR3 DNA reads TGCGCCAGCAGCATATCATCAGGGGAGACTTCTGGCTACACCTTC. The complete variable domain, with remaining parts taken from reference TRBV5-1 and TRBJ1-2, reads KAGVTQTPRYLIKTRGQQVTLSCSPISGHRSVSWYQQTPGQGLQFLFEYFSETQRNKGNFPGRFSGRQFSNSRSEMNVSTLELGDSALYLCASSISSGETSGYTFGSGTRLTVV.

V is TRBV18 and J is TRBJ1-1; 11 bases fit TRBD1. V lost 6 bases and J lost 7; bases outside the gene matches: 1. The CDR3 contains 12 residues. Germline CDR1 reads KGHSH; CDR2 reads LQKENI. CDR3 in DNA: TGTGCCAGCTCGGACAGGGGGCTTGAAGCTTTCTTT. It codes for CASSDRGLEAFF.

This chain connects TRBV21-1 to TRBJ1-5; the table's TRBD1 call for D was not verified on the DNA. TRBV21-1 is labeled a pseudogene. The CDR3 contains 18 residues. CDR3 sequence (DNA): TGTGCCAGCAGCAAAGTGGGGGGGGACAGGGGCCTCCATCAGCCCCAGCATTTT. It codes for CASSKVGGDRGLHQPQHF.

This clone was found once. V gene TRBV2 combines with J gene TRBJ1-5, with a possible D match to TRBD1 (6 bases). The CDR3 sequence is 14 residues long. Germline V gene sequence: CDR1 SNHLY, CDR2 FYNNEI. Deletions cut 4 bases from V and 5 bases from J, with 12 bases between. CDR3 sequence: CASSAQGQDQPQHF. CDR3 nucleotide sequence: TGTGCCAGCAGTGCGCAGGGGCAGGATCAGCCCCAGCATTTT. The full variable domain, completed using reference TRBV2 and TRBJ1-5, is EPEVTQTPSHQVTQMGQEVILRCVPISNHLYFYWYRQILGQKVEFLVSFYNNEISEKSEIFDDQFSVERPDGSNFTLKIRSTKLEDSAMYFCASSAQGQDQPQHFGDGTRLSIL.

The chain is built from TRBV30 and TRBJ1-6; D gene ambiguous. This CDR3 is 18 amino acids long. The germline gives CDR1 GTSNPN, CDR2 SVGIG (reference sequence). V was cut by 0 bases and J by 7 bases, with 22 bases left in between. CDR3 coding DNA: TGTGCCTGGAGTGTAAAGGCCTCGGAGACTCTCCCAAATTCACCCCTCCACTTT. It yields the protein CAWSVKASETLPNSPLHF.

The chain recombines TRBV7-3 with TRBJ2-7; 9 nucleotides match TRBD1. From germline, CDR1 is SGHTA and CDR2 FQGTGA. Germline trimming cut 5 bases from V and 1 base from J; bases unmatched to any gene: 3. This CDR3 is 14 amino acids long. CDR3 coding DNA: TGTGCCAGCAGCGGGGACAGGGATTCCTACGAGCAGTACTTC. Its protein is CASSGDRDSYEQYF.

The J gene is TRBJ1-6, the V gene TRBV9, with D uncertain. CDR1 is SGDLS and CDR2 is YYNGEE in the germline V gene. The CDR3 consists of 15 residues. Trimming pared 0 bases from V and 5 bases from J, leaving 9 bases between. CDR3 region: CASSVVAANNSPLHF. The CDR3 region has the DNA TGTGCCAGCAGCGTAGTAGCAGCCAATAATTCACCCCTCCACTTT.

The V gene is TRBV7-2, the J gene TRBJ2-5; D remains ambiguous. V lost 1 base to trimming and J lost 1 base, with 7 bases between them. Per the germline V gene, CDR1 is SGHTA and CDR2 is FQGNSA. This CDR3 comprises 14 residues. Written as DNA, the CDR3 is TGTGCCAGCAGCTTAGGCCGAGCCCAAGAGACCCAGTACTTC. It translates to CASSLGRAQETQYF.

This clone has only one observation. V usage is TRBV30 and J usage is TRBJ2-3; perhaps TRBD2 as D (6 bases). V lost 2 bases, J lost 0 bases, and 12 bases lay in between. The germline gives CDR1 GTSNPN, CDR2 SVGIG (reference sequence). The CDR3 consists of 15 residues. This CDR3 reads CAWSRLAKSTDTQYF. The CDR3 DNA is TGTGCCTGGAGTCGGCTAGCGAAGAGCACAGATACGCAGTATTTT.

The CDR3 DNA is TGTGCCAGCAGCTTTAGGACTAGCCCTCCCGGGGAGCTGTTTTTT. Translated, it gives CASSFRTSPPGELFF. This chain links TRBV7-6 with TRBJ2-2; TRBD2 agrees at 8 bases. Trimming took 3 bases from V and 6 from J; bases not matched to a gene: 6. Germline assignment: CDR1 SGHVS and CDR2 FNYEAQ. The CDR3 has 15 amino acids.

The V call is TRBV9, the J call TRBJ1-1; D is uncertain. CDR1 SGDLS and CDR2 YYNGEE come from the germline V gene. The length of the CDR3 is 13 residues. V lost 0 bases, J lost 5 bases, and 8 bases lay in between. CDR3: CASSVGGRTEAFF. The CDR3 nucleotides are TGTGCCAGCAGCGTAGGAGGTAGGACTGAAGCTTTCTTT.

A note on this clone: This specimen includes other DNA sequences encoding the same CDR3. This chain joins TRBV5-1 and TRBJ2-6, with no clear D. CDR3 size: 14 residues. V was pared by 6 bases and J by 6 bases, with 13 bases between. The V gene's germline CDR1 is SGHRS and CDR2 YFSETQ. Here the CDR3 reads CASKRSLEANVLTF. As DNA, the CDR3 is TGCGCCAGCAAAAGGAGTTTAGAGGCCAACGTCCTGACTTTC. Looking up the rest from reference TRBV5-1 and TRBJ2-6 gives the full variable domain: KAGVTQTPRYLIKTRGQQVTLSCSPISGHRSVSWYQQTPGQGLQFLFEYFSETQRNKGNFPGRFSGRQFSNSRSEMNVSTLELGDSALYLCASKRSLEANVLTFGAGSRLTVL.

The chain is built from TRBV5-4 and TRBJ1-6; tentative D call: TRBD1 (6 bases). V dropped 6 bases and J dropped 9 bases, with 16 bases sitting between them. The CDR3 consists of 14 residues. Germline assignment: CDR1 SGHNT and CDR2 YYREEE (reference sequence). CDR3 in amino acids: CASTVRDKASPLHF. The CDR3 region has the DNA TGTGCCAGCACCGTACGGGACAAGGCTTCACCCCTCCACTTT.